The next 4 T cell receptor beta chains were all read from a single sample in a study of CD8 T cells in ankylosing spondylitis. A single record per CDR3 protein comes from TCRdb applying MiXCR to the 5' RACE reads. The table records 130,000 or so distinct CDR3 sequences, about 7% of them present only once. The sequenced sample was blood, either unsorted or a sorted T cell fraction (not recorded which). The source of these receptors is a male donor with ankylosing spondylitis or in good health (not recorded which).

This clonotype was observed many times. This chain connects TRBV5-1 to TRBJ2-1, with 14 positions matching TRBD2. The CDR3 is 15 residues long. V was pared by 3 bases and J by 6 bases, with 2 bases of the junction left unmatched. The germline CDR1 and CDR2 sequences are SGHRS and YFSETQ. For the CDR3, the DNA is TGCGCCAGCAGCTCGGGACTAGCGGGAGTCAATGAGCAGTTCTTC. Translation gives CASSSGLAGVNEQFF. Looking up the rest from reference TRBV5-1 and TRBJ2-1 gives the full variable domain: KAGVTQTPRYLIKTRGQQVTLSCSPISGHRSVSWYQQTPGQGLQFLFEYFSETQRNKGNFPGRFSGRQFSNSRSEMNVSTLELGDSALYLCASSSGLAGVNEQFFGPGTRLTVL.

This clonotype has a count of ten or more. The chain recombines TRBV10-3 with TRBJ2-2; 11 nucleotides match TRBD2. Germline V gene lookup returns CDR1 ENHRY and CDR2 SYGVKD. V shed 9 bases and J 1 base; nucleotides not matched to a gene: 4. The CDR3 has 15 amino acids. In nucleotides, the CDR3 is TGTGCCATACTAGCGGGGGTCCTGAACACCGGGGAGCTGTTTTTT. It specifies CAILAGVLNTGELFF.

The sample holds many counts of this clonotype. The V and J genes are TRBV29-1 and TRBJ2-2; 7 bases are shared with TRBD2. The junction had 5 bases not matched to a gene; V was cut back by 1 base and J by 6 bases. CDR3 length: 14 residues. Germline V CDR1 and CDR2: SQVTM, ANQGSEA. The DNA of the CDR3 is TGCAGCGTTGAAGTCGGGGGGTTGGCCGGGGAGCTGTTTTTT. Its protein product is CSVEVGGLAGELFF.

This clonotype was counted at least ten times. This chain uses TRBV14 with TRBJ1-1; D gene uncertain. There are 13 residues in the CDR3. Germline CDR1 reads SGHDN; CDR2 reads FVKESK. V was cut by 4 bases and J by 5 bases, with 11 bases left in between. The CDR3 DNA is TGTGCCAGCAGCCCCCTCACTAGAACTGAAGCTTTCTTT. Translated, it gives CASSPLTRTEAFF.